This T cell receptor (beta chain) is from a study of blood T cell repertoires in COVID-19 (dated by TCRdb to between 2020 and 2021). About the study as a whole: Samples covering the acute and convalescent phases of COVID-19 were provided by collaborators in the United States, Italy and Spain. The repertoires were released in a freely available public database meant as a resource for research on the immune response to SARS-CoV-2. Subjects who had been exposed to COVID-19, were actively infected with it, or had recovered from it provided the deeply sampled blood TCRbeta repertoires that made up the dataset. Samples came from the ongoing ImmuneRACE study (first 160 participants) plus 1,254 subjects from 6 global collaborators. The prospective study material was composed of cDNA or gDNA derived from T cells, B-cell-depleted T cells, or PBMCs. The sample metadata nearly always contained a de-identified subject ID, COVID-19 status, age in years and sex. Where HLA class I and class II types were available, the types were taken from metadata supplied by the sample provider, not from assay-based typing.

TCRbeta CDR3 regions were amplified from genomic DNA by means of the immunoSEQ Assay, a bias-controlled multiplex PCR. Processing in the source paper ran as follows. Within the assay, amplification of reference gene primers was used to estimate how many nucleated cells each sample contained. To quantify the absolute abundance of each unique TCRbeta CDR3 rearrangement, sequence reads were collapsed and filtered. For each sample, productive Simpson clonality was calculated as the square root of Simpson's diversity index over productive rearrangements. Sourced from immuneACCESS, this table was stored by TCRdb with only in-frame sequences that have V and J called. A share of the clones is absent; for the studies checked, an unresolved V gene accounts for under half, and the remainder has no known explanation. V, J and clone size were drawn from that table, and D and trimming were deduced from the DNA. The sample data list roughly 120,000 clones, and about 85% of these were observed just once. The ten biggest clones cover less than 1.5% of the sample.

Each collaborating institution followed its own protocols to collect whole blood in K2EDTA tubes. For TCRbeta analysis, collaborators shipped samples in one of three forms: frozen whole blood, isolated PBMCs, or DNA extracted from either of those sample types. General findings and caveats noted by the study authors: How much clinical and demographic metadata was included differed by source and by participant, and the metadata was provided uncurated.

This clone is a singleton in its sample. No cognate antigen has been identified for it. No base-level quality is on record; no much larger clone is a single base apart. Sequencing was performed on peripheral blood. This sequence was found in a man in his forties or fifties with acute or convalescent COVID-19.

The encoded CDR3 is CSVESFYEQYF. The sequence in DNA is TGCAGCGTTGAGTCCTTCTACGAGCAGTACTTC. The rearrangement joined TRBV29-1 to TRBJ2-7; the D gene cannot be named for sure. The CDR3 numbers 11 residues from cysteine through phenylalanine. Of the read, only the CDR3 DNA is kept; its 33 bases are in frame from base 1. For CDR1 and CDR2, the germline V gene lists SQVTM and ANQGSEA. The V and J ends are trimmed by 3 bases and 3 bases, leaving 6 bases between them.